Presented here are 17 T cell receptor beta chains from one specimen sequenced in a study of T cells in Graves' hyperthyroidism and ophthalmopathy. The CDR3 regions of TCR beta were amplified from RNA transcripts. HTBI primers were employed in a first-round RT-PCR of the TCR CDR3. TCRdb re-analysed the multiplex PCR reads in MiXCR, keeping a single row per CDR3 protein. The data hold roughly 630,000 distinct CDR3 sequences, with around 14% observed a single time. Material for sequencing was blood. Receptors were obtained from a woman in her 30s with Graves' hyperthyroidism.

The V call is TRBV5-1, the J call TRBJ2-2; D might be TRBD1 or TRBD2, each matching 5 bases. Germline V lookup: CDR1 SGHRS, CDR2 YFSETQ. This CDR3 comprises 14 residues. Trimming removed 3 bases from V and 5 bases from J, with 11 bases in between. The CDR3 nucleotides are TGCGCCAGCAGCTCCGGGGCCACTACCGGGGAGCTGTTTTTT. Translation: CASSSGATTGELFF.

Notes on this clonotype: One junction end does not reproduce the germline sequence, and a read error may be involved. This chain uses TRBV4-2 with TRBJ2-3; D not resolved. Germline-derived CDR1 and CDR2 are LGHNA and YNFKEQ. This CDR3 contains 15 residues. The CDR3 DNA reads TGTGCCAGCAACCAAGTCCCGGGCACCACAGATACGCAGTATTTT. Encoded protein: CASNQVPGTTDTQYF.

The CDR3 coding sequence is TGTGCCAGCAGCCGGTTGGGCGGCGGGAAGAGCACAGATACGCAGTATTTT. It is translated as CASSRLGGGKSTDTQYF. The V and J genes are TRBV3-1 and TRBJ2-3; D perhaps matches TRBD2 (6 bases). Between the trimmed V and J ends, which lost 4 bases and 0 bases, there was a span of 17 bases. The V gene's germline CDR1 is LGHDT and CDR2 YNNKEL (reference sequence). The length of the CDR3 is 17 residues.

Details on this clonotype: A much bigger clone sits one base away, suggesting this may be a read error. The CDR3 loop is CASSEGLLGYGYTF. The DNA of the CDR3 is TGTGCCAGCAGTGAAGGATTACTGGGCTATGGCTACACCTTC. This chain links TRBV6-1 with TRBJ1-2; D gene uncertain. Germline CDR1 and CDR2: MNHNS and SASEGT. The CDR3 spans 14 residues. Trimming took off 1 base at V and 4 bases at J, with 10 bases between the two ends.

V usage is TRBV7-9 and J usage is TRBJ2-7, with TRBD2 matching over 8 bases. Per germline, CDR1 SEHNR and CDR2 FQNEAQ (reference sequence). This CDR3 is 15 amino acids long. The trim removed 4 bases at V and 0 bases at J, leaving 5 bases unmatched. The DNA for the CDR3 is TGTGCCAGCAGCTCGTCCCTAGCGGGCTCCTACGAGCAGTACTTC. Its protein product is CASSSSLAGSYEQYF.

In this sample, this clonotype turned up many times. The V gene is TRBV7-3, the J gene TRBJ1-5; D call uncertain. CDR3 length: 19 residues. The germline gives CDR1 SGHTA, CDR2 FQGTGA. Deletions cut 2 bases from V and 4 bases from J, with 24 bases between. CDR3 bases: TGTGCCAGCAGCTTACCCTATACCACCGACTATCTCCGGAATCAGCCCCAGCATTTT. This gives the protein CASSLPYTTDYLRNQPQHF. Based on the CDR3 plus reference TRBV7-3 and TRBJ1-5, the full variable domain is GAGVSQTPSNKVTEKGKYVELRCDPISGHTALYWYRQSLGQGPEFLIYFQGTGAADDSGLPNDRFFAVRPEGSVSTLKIQRTERGDSAVYLCASSLPYTTDYLRNQPQHFGDGTRLSIL.

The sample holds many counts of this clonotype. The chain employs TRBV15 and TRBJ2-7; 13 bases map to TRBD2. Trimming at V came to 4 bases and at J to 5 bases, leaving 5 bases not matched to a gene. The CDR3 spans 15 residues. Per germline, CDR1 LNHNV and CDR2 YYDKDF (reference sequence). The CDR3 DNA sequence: TGTGCCACCAGCACTAGGACTAGCGGGAGCGACGAGCAGTACTTC. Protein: CATSTRTSGSDEQYF.

The CDR3 protein is CSANPRRGYPSFSNQPQHF. The CDR3 DNA is TGCAGTGCAAACCCCCGTCGGGGGTACCCTTCCTTTAGCAATCAGCCCCAGCATTTT. The chain has TRBV20-1 and TRBJ1-5, with D maybe TRBD1 (5 bases). V was trimmed by 6 bases and J by 0 bases, leaving 27 bases between them. Per germline, CDR1 DFQATT and CDR2 SNEGSKA (reference sequence). The CDR3 is 19 residues long.

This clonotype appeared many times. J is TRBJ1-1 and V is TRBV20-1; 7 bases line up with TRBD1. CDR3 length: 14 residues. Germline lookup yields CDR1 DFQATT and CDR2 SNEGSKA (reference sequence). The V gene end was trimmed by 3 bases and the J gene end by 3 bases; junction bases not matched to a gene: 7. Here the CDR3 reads CSASKAGGYTEAFF. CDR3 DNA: TGCAGTGCTAGCAAGGCAGGGGGATACACTGAAGCTTTCTTT.

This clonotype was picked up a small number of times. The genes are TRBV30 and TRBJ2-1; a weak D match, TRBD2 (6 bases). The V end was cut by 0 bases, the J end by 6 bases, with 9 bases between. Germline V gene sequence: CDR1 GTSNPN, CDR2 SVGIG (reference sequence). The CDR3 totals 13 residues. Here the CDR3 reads CAWSVGGTNEQFF. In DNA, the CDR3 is TGTGCCTGGAGTGTGGGGGGTACCAATGAGCAGTTCTTC. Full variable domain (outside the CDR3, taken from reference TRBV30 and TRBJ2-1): SQTIHQWPATLVQPVGSPLSLECTVEGTSNPNLYWYRQAAGRGLQLLFYSVGIGQISSEVPQNLSASRPQDRQFILSSKKLLLSDSGFYLCAWSVGGTNEQFFGPGTRLTVL.

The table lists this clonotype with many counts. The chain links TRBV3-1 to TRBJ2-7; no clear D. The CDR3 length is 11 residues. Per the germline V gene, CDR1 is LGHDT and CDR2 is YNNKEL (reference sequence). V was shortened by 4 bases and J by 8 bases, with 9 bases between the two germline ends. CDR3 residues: CASSRGPKQYF. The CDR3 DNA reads TGTGCCAGCAGCCGTGGGCCAAAGCAGTACTTC.

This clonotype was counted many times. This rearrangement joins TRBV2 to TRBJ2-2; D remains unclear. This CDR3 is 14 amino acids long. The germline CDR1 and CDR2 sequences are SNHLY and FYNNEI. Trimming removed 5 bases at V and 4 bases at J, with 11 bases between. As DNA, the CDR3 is TGTGCCAGCAGTATAGGCTGGGGCACCGGGGAGCTGTTTTTT. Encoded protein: CASSIGWGTGELFF.

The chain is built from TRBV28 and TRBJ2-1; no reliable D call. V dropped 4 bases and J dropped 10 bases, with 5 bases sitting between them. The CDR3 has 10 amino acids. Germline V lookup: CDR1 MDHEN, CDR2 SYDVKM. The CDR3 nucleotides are TGTGCCAGCAGTTCGGAGGAGCAGTTCTTC. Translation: CASSSEEQFF.

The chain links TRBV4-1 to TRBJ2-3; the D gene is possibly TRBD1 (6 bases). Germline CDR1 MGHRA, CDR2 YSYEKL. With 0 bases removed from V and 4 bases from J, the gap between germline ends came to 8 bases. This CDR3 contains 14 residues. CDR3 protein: CASSQEQGPDTQYF. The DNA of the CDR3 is TGCGCCAGCAGCCAAGAACAGGGCCCAGATACGCAGTATTTT.

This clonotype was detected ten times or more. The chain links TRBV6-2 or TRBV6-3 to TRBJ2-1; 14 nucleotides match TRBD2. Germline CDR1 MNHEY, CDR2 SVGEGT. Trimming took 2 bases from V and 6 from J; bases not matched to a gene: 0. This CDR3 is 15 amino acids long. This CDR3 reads CASSYGTSGGNEQFF. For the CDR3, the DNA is TGTGCCAGCAGTTACGGGACTAGCGGGGGCAATGAGCAGTTCTTC.

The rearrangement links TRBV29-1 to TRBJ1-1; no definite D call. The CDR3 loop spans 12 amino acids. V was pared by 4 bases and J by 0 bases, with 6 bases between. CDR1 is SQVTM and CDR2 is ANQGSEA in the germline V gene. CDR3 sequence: CSVGAMNTEAFF. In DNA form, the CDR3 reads TGCAGCGTTGGAGCGATGAACACTGAAGCTTTCTTT.

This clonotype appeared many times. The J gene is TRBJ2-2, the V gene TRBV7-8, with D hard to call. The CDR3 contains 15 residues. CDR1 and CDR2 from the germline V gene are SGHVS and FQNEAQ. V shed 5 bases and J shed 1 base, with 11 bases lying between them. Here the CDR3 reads CASSPTRQNTGELFF. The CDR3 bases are TGTGCCAGCAGCCCGACCCGTCAGAACACCGGGGAGCTGTTTTTT.